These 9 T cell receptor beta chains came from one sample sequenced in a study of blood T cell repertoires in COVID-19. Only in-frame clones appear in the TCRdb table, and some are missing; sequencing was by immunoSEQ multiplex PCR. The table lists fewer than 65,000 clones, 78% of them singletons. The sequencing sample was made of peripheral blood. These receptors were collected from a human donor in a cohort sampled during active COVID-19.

The CDR3 bases are TGTGCCTGGAGTCAACAGGGGTGGAATCAGCCCCAGCATTTT. Translation gives CAWSQQGWNQPQHF. The chain employs TRBV30 and TRBJ1-5, with 7 bases fitting TRBD1. The germline V gene has CDR1 GTSNPN and CDR2 SVGIG (reference sequence). CDR3 size: 14 residues. The trim removed 2 bases at V and 4 bases at J, leaving 5 bases unmatched. Drawing the rest from reference TRBV30 and TRBJ1-5, the complete variable domain is SQTIHQWPATLVQPVGSPLSLECTVEGTSNPNLYWYRQAAGRGLQLLFYSVGIGQISSEVPQNLSASRPQDRQFILSSKKLLLSDSGFYLCAWSQQGWNQPQHFGDGTRLSIL.

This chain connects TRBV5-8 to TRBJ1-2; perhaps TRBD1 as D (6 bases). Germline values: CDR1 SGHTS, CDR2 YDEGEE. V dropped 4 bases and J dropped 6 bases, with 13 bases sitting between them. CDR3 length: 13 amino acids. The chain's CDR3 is CASSDTGRDGYTF. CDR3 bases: TGTGCCAGCAGCGATACAGGGAGGGATGGCTACACCTTC.

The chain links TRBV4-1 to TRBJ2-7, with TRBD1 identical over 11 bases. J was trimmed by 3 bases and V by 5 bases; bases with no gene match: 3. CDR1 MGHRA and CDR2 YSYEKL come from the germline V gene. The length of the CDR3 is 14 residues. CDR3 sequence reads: CASSYGTGGYEQYF. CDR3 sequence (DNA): TGCGCCAGCAGCTATGGGACAGGGGGCTACGAGCAGTACTTC.

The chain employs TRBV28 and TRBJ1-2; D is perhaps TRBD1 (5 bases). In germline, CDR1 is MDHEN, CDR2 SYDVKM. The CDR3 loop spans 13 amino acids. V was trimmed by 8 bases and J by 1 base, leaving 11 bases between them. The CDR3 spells CASGAGLNYGYTF. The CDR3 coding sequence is TGTGCCAGCGGCGCGGGGCTTAACTATGGCTACACCTTC.

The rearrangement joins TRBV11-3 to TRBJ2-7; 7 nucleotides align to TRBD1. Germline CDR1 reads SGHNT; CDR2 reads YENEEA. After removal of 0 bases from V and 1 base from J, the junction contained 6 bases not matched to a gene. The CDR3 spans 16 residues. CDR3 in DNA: TGTGCCAGCAGCTTAGAGACGACAGGGTGGTCCTACGAGCAGTACTTC. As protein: CASSLETTGWSYEQYF.

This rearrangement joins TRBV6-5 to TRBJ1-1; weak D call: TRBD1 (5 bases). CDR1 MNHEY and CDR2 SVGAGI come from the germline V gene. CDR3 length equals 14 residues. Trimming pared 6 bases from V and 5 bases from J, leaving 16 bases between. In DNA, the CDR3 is TGTGCCAGCAGCCGCCTCGGGGGGGTTACTGAAGCTTTCTTT. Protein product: CASSRLGGVTEAFF.

The CDR3 bases are TGTGCCAGCAGCGCGGGACTCTCTAACTATGGCTACACCTTC. Amino acid sequence: CASSAGLSNYGYTF. The chain joins TRBV5-6 to TRBJ1-2; possible D gene TRBD1, 5 bases. Trimming left V 4 bases short and J 0 bases short, with 10 bases between. Germline CDR1 is SGHDT and CDR2 is YYEEEE. The CDR3 spans 14 residues.

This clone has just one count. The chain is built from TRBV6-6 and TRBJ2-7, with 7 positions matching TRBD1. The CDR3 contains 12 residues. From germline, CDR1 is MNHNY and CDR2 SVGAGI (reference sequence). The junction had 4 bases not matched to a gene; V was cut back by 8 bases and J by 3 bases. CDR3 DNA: TGTGCCAGCGACGCAGGGGGCTACGAGCAGTACTTC. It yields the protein CASDAGGYEQYF.

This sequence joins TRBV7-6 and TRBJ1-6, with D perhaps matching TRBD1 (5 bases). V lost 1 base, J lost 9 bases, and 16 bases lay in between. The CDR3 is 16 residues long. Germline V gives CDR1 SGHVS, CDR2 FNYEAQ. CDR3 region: CASSLGSGGSRSPLHF. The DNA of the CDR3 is TGTGCCAGCAGCTTAGGCAGCGGGGGTTCTCGTTCACCCCTCCACTTT.